The following is a T cell receptor (beta chain) sequence with its context. What it recognizes is unknown. The source of the sample is a study of cytomegalovirus exposure and HLA in healthy donors. The study's findings and limits: The listing of 150 to 200 TCR beta chains classed them as cytomegalovirus-associated. In a later analysis, V- and J-gene trimming of beta chains associated with a DCLRE1C missense variant, replicated independently.

The CDR3 sequence is 14 residues long. Germline CDR1 is KGHSH and CDR2 is LQKENI. With 1 base removed from V and 4 bases from J, the gap between germline ends came to 9 bases. Primers: 60 Vbeta forward and 13 Jbeta reverse. The table came from immunoSEQ multiplex PCR; TCRdb's copy has only in-frame clones and leaves some out. The sample includes 150,000 to 200,000 clones, around 83% of them seen just once. Though probably carrying unrecorded immune exposures, donors were nominally healthy at sampling. The sample taken for sequencing was PBMCs. The chain is built from TRBV18 and TRBJ2-3; D not certain. This sequence was found in a man aged 50-60 years in good health and CMV-seropositive. The CDR3 DNA is TGTGCCAGCTCACCACAATGGAGCGCAGATACGCAGTATTTT. Protein: CASSPQWSADTQYF.